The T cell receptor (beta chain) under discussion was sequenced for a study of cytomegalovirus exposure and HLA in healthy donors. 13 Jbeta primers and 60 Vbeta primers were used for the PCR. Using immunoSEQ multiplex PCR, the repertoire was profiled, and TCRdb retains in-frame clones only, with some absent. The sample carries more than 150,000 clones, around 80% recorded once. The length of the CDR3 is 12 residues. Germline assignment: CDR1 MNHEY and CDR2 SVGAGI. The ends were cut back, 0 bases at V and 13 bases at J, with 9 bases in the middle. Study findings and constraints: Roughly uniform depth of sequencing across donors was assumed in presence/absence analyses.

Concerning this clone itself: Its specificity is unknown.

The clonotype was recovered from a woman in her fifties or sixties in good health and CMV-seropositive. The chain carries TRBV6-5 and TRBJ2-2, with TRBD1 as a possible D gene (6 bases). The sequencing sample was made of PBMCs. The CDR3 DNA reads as TGTGCCAGCAGTTACTCCGGACAGAGGCTGTTTTTT. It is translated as CASSYSGQRLFF.